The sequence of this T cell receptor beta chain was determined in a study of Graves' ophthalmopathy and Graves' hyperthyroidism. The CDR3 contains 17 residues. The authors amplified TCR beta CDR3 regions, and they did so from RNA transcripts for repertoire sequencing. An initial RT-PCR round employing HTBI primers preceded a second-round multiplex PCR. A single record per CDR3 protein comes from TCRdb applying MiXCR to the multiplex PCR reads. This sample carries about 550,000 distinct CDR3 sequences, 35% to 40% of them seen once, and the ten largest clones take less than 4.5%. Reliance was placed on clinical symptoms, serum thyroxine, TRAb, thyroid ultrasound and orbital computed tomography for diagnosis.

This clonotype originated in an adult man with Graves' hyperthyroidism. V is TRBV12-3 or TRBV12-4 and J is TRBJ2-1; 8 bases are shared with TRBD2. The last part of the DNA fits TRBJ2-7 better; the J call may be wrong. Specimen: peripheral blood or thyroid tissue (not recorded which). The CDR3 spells CASSPILRGGDYNEQYF. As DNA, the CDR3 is TGTGCCAGCAGCCCCATCCTTCGGGGGGGCGACTACAATGAGCAGTACTTC.